Shown below are 9 T cell receptor beta chains from a single sample sequenced in a study of shared clonotypes between healthy human individuals. Some clones are missing from TCRdb's copy, which holds only in-frame ones; the method was immunoSEQ multiplex PCR. Seen here are more than 2,000,000 clones, just over 90% observed once, and the top ten hold about 0.39%. The sequencing sample was made of naive CD4+ T cells from PBMCs. The subset is: CD45RA+ positively selected. The source is a man between 18 and 35 years old in good health. Some clones in this sample may be carry-over from other donors' samples.

The V call is TRBV28, the J call TRBJ2-7, with TRBD2 matching over 9 bases. The trim removed 7 bases at V and 6 bases at J, leaving 13 bases unmatched. Per germline, CDR1 MDHEN and CDR2 SYDVKM. There are 15 residues in the CDR3. Here the CDR3 DNA reads TGTGCCAGCAAAACTAGCGGGCCCAACGGGGGCGAGCAGTACTTC. This codes for CASKTSGPNGGEQYF.

The chain uses TRBV6-1 and TRBJ2-2; 7 bases match TRBD1. The ends lost 3 bases at V and 4 bases at J; junction bases unmatched: 5. The V gene's germline CDR1 is MNHNS and CDR2 SASEGT. This CDR3 is 15 amino acids long. The DNA for the CDR3 is TGTGCCAGCAGTGATCGACAGGGCCGCACCGGGGAGCTGTTTTTT. It codes for CASSDRQGRTGELFF.

In this sample, this clone turned up once. Other DNA sequences in this sample translate to the same CDR3. The chain uses TRBV28 and TRBJ1-2; possibly TRBD1 for D (6 bases). The germline V gene has CDR1 MDHEN and CDR2 SYDVKM. V gave up 2 bases and J gave up 4 bases, with 8 bases separating them. This CDR3 spans 13 amino acids. The CDR3 DNA follows: TGTGCCAGCAGTTTACGACAGGCCTATGGCTACACCTTC. Its translation is CASSLRQAYGYTF.

This sequence joins TRBV7-2 and TRBJ2-3, with D possibly matching TRBD1 (6 bases). Germline V lookup: CDR1 SGHTA, CDR2 FQGNSA. The CDR3 runs to 14 residues. Trimming left V 6 bases short and J 7 bases short, with 17 bases between. The chain's CDR3 is CASRSGPGVNTQYF. In DNA, the CDR3 is TGTGCCAGCAGATCGGGGCCAGGGGTTAATACGCAGTATTTT.

The rearrangement joins TRBV6-1 to TRBJ2-7; the D gene is possibly TRBD1 (7 bases). V lost 6 bases, J lost 5 bases, and 20 bases lay in between. The CDR3 length is 15 residues. Germline CDR1 reads MNHNS; CDR2 reads SASEGT. The CDR3 DNA sequence: TGTGCCAGCAGACCCCCCGGTCAGGGGGGCAACGAGCAGTACTTC. It encodes CASRPPGQGGNEQYF.

V is TRBV4-1 and J is TRBJ1-4; 8 nucleotides line up with TRBD1. The V gene end was trimmed by 3 bases and the J gene end by 6 bases; junction bases not matched to a gene: 6. CDR1 is MGHRA and CDR2 is YSYEKL in the germline V gene. The CDR3 has 15 residues. Here the CDR3 reads CASSQNRGGDEKLFF. CDR3 DNA sequence: TGCGCCAGCAGCCAGAACAGGGGGGGGGATGAAAAACTGTTTTTT.

The V and J genes are TRBV7-9 and TRBJ2-3; 8 nucleotides agree with TRBD1. This CDR3 has 16 amino acids. V lost 5 bases to trimming and J lost 1 base; unmatched junction nucleotides: 8. The V gene's germline CDR1 is SEHNR and CDR2 FQNEAQ (reference sequence). CDR3 in amino acids: CASSPRTGNRTDTQYF. CDR3 nucleotide sequence: TGTGCCAGCAGCCCACGGACAGGGAACCGCACAGATACGCAGTATTTT.

Points on this clone: This same CDR3 is encoded by further DNA sequences in the sample. J is TRBJ2-7 and V is TRBV10-1; D is unresolved. Germline CDR1 and CDR2: WNHNN and SYGVQD (reference sequence). The CDR3 spans 10 residues. V was trimmed by 4 bases and J by 6 bases, leaving 4 bases between them. The CDR3 DNA follows: TGCGCCAGCAGTGTAGGCGAGCAGTACTTC. Translation: CASSVGEQYF.

The genes are TRBV19 and TRBJ2-5; 8 bases are shared with TRBD1. The CDR3 contains 18 residues. The V gene end was trimmed by 1 base and the J gene end by 3 bases; junction bases not matched to a gene: 13. Germline-derived CDR1 and CDR2 are LNHDA and SQIVND (reference sequence). Here the CDR3 reads CASSIGGQAILGKETQYF. CDR3 DNA sequence: TGTGCCAGTAGTATAGGGGGACAGGCTATCCTAGGAAAAGAGACCCAGTACTTC.